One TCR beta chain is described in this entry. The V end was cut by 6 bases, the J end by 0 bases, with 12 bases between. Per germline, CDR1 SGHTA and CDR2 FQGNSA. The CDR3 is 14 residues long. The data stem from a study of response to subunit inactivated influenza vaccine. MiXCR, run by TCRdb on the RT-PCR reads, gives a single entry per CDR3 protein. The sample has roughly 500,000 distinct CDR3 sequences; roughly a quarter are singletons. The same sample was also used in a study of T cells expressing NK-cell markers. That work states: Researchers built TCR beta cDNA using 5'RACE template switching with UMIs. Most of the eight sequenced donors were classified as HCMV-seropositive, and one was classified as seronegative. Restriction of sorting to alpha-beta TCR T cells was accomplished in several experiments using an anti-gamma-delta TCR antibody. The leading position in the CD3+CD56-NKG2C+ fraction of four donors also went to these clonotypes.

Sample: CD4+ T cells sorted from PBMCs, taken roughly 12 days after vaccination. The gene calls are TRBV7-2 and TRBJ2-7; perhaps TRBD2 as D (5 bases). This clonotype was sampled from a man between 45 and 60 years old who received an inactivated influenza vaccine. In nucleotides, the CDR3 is TGTGCCAGCAGTAGGACTTCCCGCTCCTACGAGCAGTACTTC. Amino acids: CASSRTSRSYEQYF. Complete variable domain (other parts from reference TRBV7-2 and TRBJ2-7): GAGVSQSPSNKVTEKGKDVELRCDPISGHTALYWYRQSLGQGLEFLIYFQGNSAPDKSGLPSDRFSAERTGGSVSTLTIQRTQQEDSAVYLCASSRTSRSYEQYFGPGTRLTVT.